This TCR beta chain was identified in a study of blood T cell repertoires in COVID-19. This table comes from immunoSEQ multiplex PCR, and its TCRdb copy is limited to in-frame clones, with some not included. This repertoire shows 150,000 or so clones, 85% to 95% found once; its top ten account for roughly 4.8%. Germline CDR1 reads LNHDA; CDR2 reads SQIVND (reference sequence). This CDR3 is built from 14 residues. V gave up 3 bases and J gave up 3 bases, with 11 bases separating them. The chain employs TRBV19 and TRBJ1-1, with D perhaps TRBD1 (5 bases). The sample consisted of peripheral blood. This sequence was found in a woman in her forties or fifties with acute or convalescent COVID-19. This CDR3 is CASSMGGGYTEAFF. DNA for the CDR3: TGTGCCAGTAGTATGGGTGGGGGGTACACTGAAGCTTTCTTT.